Following are 23 T cell receptor beta chains from one sample sequenced in a study of CXCR3-negative and CXCR3-positive naive CD8 T cells. For these TCRs, the target antigens are not known. Study results and limitations: CXCR3-positive naive cells carried more hydrophobic TRB CDR3s than CXCR3-negative ones.

Preparation of TRB cDNA libraries relied on 5' RACE carrying UMI labels. From the 5' RACE reads, TCRdb lists one entry per CDR3 protein and no DNA. This sample contains some 140,000 distinct CDR3 sequences. The sequencing input was naive CXCR3+ CD8+ T cells from blood. The subset here: CD45RO-CCR7+CD27+CD95- naive CD8+ T cells expressing CXCR3 (TNR3+). These TCRs come from a human donor in good health. Some clones in this sample may be carry-over from other donors' samples.

V and J are TRBV20-1 and TRBJ1-2; TCRdb lists TRBD1, though no DNA is available to test this call. Germline V gene data show CDR1 as DFQATT and CDR2 as SNEGSKA (reference sequence). The CDR3 totals 16 residues. CDR3 protein: CSASEPRAGLSYGYTF.

The rearrangement uses TRBV28 and TRBJ2-5; TCRdb's assignment of TRBD1 cannot be checked, as there is no DNA. The CDR3 is made up of 13 amino acids. Germline V gene sequence: CDR1 MDHEN, CDR2 SYDVKM. The chain's CDR3 is CASLTGGLETQYF.

The V call is TRBV7-9, the J call TRBJ2-7; the D call from TCRdb, TRBD2, cannot be confirmed without DNA. CDR1 and CDR2 from the germline V gene are SEHNR and FQNEAQ (reference sequence). This CDR3 has 15 amino acids. This CDR3 reads CASSLAGSSPNEQYF. Variable domain in full (rest from reference TRBV7-9 and TRBJ2-7): DTGVSQNPRHKITKRGQNVTFRCDPISEHNRLYWYRQTLGQGPEFLTYFQNEAQLEKSRLLSDRFSAERPKGSFSTLEIQRTEQGDSAMYLCASSLAGSSPNEQYFGPGTRLTVT.

CDR3 amino acids: CASSPRQGDYEQYF. The chain is built from TRBV7-9 and TRBJ2-7; TCRdb names TRBD1, which stays unverified in the absence of DNA. The V gene's germline CDR1 is SEHNR and CDR2 FQNEAQ (reference sequence). CDR3 length equals 14 residues.

J is TRBJ2-3 and V is TRBV9; TCRdb reports TRBD1, a call that lacks DNA to check it against. CDR3 length: 13 amino acids. CDR1 is SGDLS, CDR2 YYNGEE, per germline. The CDR3 spells CASSRGGTDTQYF.

The chain recombines TRBV7-2 with TRBJ2-1; TCRdb calls TRBD1, which cannot be checked without DNA. The CDR3 totals 14 residues. Germline-derived CDR1 and CDR2 are SGHTA and FQGNSA. The CDR3: CASSSDMLYNEQFF.

The chain has TRBV7-9 and TRBJ1-1; with no DNA, the TCRdb D assignment of TRBD1 cannot be verified. This CDR3 has 14 residues. Germline V gene sequence: CDR1 SEHNR, CDR2 FQNEAQ (reference sequence). CDR3: CASAGGTGGTEAFF.

This chain joins TRBV29-1 and TRBJ1-1; TCRdb indicates TRBD1, and absent DNA this call remains unverified. There are 13 residues in the CDR3. CDR1 and CDR2 from the germline V gene are SQVTM and ANQGSEA. The CDR3 loop is CSVDTDRGHWAFF.

This chain joins TRBV6-2 or TRBV6-3 and TRBJ2-1; TCRdb gives TRBD1 as the D gene, but with no DNA this cannot be confirmed. CDR3 length: 15 amino acids. Germline CDR1 reads MNHEY; CDR2 reads SVGEGT. The CDR3 sequence is CASSRVSYTGNEQFF.

The chain combines TRBV25-1 with TRBJ2-7. Looked up from germline, CDR1 is MGHDK and CDR2 is SYGVNS. The length of the CDR3 is 11 residues. The CDR3 loop is CASRGIYEQYF.

The V call is TRBV11-1, the J call TRBJ2-1; checking the TCRdb D call of TRBD2 is not possible without DNA. The CDR3 loop spans 17 amino acids. Germline values: CDR1 SGHAT, CDR2 FQDESV (reference sequence). Here the CDR3 reads CASSLALAGHSYNEQFF.

The rearrangement uses TRBV9 and TRBJ2-7; TCRdb reports TRBD2, a call that lacks DNA to check it against. From germline, CDR1 is SGDLS and CDR2 YYNGEE. The CDR3 sequence is 13 residues long. CDR3 loop: CASASGLSYEQYF. Variable domain in full (rest from reference TRBV9 and TRBJ2-7): DSGVTQTPKHLITATGQRVTLRCSPRSGDLSVYWYQQSLDQGLQFLIQYYNGEERAKGNILERFSAQQFPDLHSELNLSSLELGDSALYFCASASGLSYEQYFGPGTRLTVT.

This chain links TRBV3-1 with TRBJ2-7. Germline loops: CDR1 LGHDT, CDR2 YNNKEL (reference sequence). The CDR3 has 15 residues. The CDR3 region is CASSQDRTATYEQYF.

The chain uses TRBV20-1 and TRBJ1-3; TCRdb calls TRBD1, which cannot be checked without DNA. Germline values: CDR1 DFQATT, CDR2 SNEGSKA (reference sequence). The CDR3 is 14 amino acids. CDR3: CSCREFDSGNTIYF.

This chain joins TRBV13 and TRBJ1-1; TCRdb proposes TRBD1, but this gene call is untestable without DNA. CDR1 and CDR2 from the germline V gene are PRHDT and FYEKMQ (reference sequence). This CDR3 spans 18 amino acids. CDR3 sequence reads: CASSHPDRGVSLNTEAFF.

The CDR3: CASSYEGYTGELFF. The chain joins TRBV6-5 to TRBJ2-2; TCRdb indicates TRBD1, and absent DNA this call remains unverified. Germline V gives CDR1 MNHEY, CDR2 SVGAGI. This CDR3 has 14 amino acids.

J is TRBJ2-2 and V is TRBV27. The CDR3 extends over 13 amino acids. CDR1 is MNHEY, CDR2 SMNVEV, per germline (reference sequence). The chain's CDR3 is CASSVSDTGELFF.

The CDR3 loop reads CASSPGQLYEQYF. The gene calls are TRBV27 and TRBJ2-7; TCRdb picks TRBD1, but there is no DNA to check that call. CDR1 is MNHEY and CDR2 is SMNVEV in the germline V gene (reference sequence). The length of the CDR3 is 13 residues.

The CDR3 sequence is CSVERGAPTYEQYF. The V gene is TRBV29-1, the J gene TRBJ2-7; checking the TCRdb D call of TRBD1 is not possible without DNA. The CDR3 is made up of 14 amino acids. Germline V gives CDR1 SQVTM, CDR2 ANQGSEA.

This chain connects TRBV7-9 to TRBJ2-1; TCRdb returns TRBD2, unconfirmable since there is no DNA. There are 20 residues in the CDR3. Germline loops: CDR1 SEHNR, CDR2 FQNEAQ (reference sequence). The CDR3 reads CASSLGDGLVGGPNWNEQFF.

The rearrangement links TRBV4-1 to TRBJ1-2; TCRdb indicates TRBD1, and absent DNA this call remains unverified. The germline V gene encodes CDR1 MGHRA and CDR2 YSYEKL. This CDR3 is 15 amino acids long. CDR3 loop: CASSQVGAADYGYTF.

The CDR3 is CASSFLQGSTGELFF. The chain employs TRBV7-9 and TRBJ2-2; the D call of TRBD1 rests on TCRdb alone, since no DNA is present to check it. CDR1 SEHNR and CDR2 FQNEAQ come from the germline V gene (reference sequence). CDR3 length: 15 residues.

The V gene is TRBV9, the J gene TRBJ2-1; TCRdb calls TRBD2, which cannot be checked without DNA. The germline CDR1 and CDR2 sequences are SGDLS and YYNGEE. This CDR3 region has 12 residues. The CDR3 is CASSVDASSQFF. Together with reference TRBV9 and TRBJ2-1, the CDR3 gives the full variable domain: DSGVTQTPKHLITATGQRVTLRCSPRSGDLSVYWYQQSLDQGLQFLIQYYNGEERAKGNILERFSAQQFPDLHSELNLSSLELGDSALYFCASSVDASSQFFGPGTRLTVL.